This paragraph covers one T cell receptor (beta chain) sequence. What it binds is not known. PCR used 60 Vbeta primers and 13 Jbeta primers. Using immunoSEQ multiplex PCR, the repertoire was profiled, and TCRdb retains in-frame clones only, with some absent. The sample yields about 110,000 clones, 75% to 85% seen once. This entry comes from a study of cytomegalovirus exposure and HLA in healthy donors. Study-level findings and limits: Presence/absence analyses rested on an assumption that sequencing depth was roughly uniform across donors.

The germline gives CDR1 SGHDT, CDR2 YYEEEE. The V and J ends lost 5 bases and 3 bases, in that order; junction bases with no gene match: 9. CDR3 length: 15 amino acids. This TCR was recovered from a woman under 30 in good health and CMV-seropositive. The J gene is TRBJ1-2, the V gene TRBV5-6, with 8 positions matching TRBD1. Sequenced sample: PBMCs. This chain's CDR3 is CASSWRDRGYYGYTF. DNA for the CDR3: TGTGCCAGCAGTTGGAGAGACAGGGGATACTATGGCTACACCTTC.